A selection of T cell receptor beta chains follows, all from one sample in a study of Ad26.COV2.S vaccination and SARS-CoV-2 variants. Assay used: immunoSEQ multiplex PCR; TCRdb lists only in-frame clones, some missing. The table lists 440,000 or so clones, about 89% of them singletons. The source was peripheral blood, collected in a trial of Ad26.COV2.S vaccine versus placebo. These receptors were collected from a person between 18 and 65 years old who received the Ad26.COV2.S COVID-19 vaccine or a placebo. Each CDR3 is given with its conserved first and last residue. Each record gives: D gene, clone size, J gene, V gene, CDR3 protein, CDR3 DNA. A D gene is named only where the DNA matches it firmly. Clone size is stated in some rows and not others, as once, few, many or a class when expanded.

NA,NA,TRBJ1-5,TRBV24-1,CATSDSGGGFNQPQHF,TGTGCCACCAGTGATTCCGGGGGCGGTTTCAATCAGCCCCAGCATTTT
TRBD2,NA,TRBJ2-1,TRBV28,CASSLLGTSGSYEQFF,TGTGCCAGCAGTTTACTCGGGACTAGCGGGAGCTATGAGCAGTTCTTC
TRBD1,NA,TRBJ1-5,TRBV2,CASSRQGLWEPQHF,TGTGCCAGCAGTCGACAGGGCCTCTGGGAGCCCCAGCATTTT
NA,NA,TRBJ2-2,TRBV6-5,CASSYSTADTGELFF,TGTGCCAGCAGTTACTCGACAGCGGACACCGGGGAGCTGTTTTTT
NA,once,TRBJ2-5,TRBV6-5,CASTRTGETQYF,TGTGCCAGCACCCGGACTGGAGAGACCCAGTACTTC
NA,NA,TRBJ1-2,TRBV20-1,CSAPENYGYTF,TGCAGTGCTCCGGAAAACTATGGCTACACCTTC
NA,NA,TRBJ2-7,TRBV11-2,CASSQVGGNSYEQYF,TGTGCCAGCAGCCAGGTTGGGGGCAACTCCTACGAGCAGTACTTC
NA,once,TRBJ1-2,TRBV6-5,CASSYSIRGADGYTF,TGTGCCAGCAGTTACTCGATCCGGGGAGCGGATGGCTACACCTTC
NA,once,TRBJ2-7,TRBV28,CASSLRTPYEQYF,TGTGCCAGCAGTTTAAGGACCCCCTACGAGCAGTACTTC
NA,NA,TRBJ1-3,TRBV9,CASSVAGHFSGNTIYF,TGTGCCAGCAGCGTAGCCGGACACTTCTCTGGAAACACCATATATTTT
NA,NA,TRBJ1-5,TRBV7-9,CASSLAGFNQPQHF,TGTGCCAGCAGCTTAGCAGGGTTCAATCAGCCCCAGCATTTT
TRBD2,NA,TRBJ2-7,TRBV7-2,CASSLEGLAVIRASEQYF,TGTGCCAGCAGCTTGGAAGGACTAGCTGTTATTAGGGCCTCCGAGCAGTACTTC
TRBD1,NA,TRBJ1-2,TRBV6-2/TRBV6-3,CASSYMRQGDYGYTF,TGTGCCAGCAGTTATATGAGACAGGGGGACTATGGCTACACCTTC
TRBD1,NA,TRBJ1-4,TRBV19,CASRQGAIGKLFF,TGTGCCAGTAGACAGGGGGCGATAGGAAAACTGTTTTTT
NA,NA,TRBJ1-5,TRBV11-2,CASSLGFHQPQHF,TGTGCCAGCAGCTTAGGTTTTCATCAGCCCCAGCATTTT
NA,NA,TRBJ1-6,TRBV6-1,CASSGTVLNSYNSPLHF,TGTGCCAGCAGTGGGACTGTCCTTAACTCCTATAATTCACCCCTCCACTTT
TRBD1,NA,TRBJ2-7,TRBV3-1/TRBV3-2,CASSLSMVGQDDDEQYF,TGTGCCAGCAGCCTCTCGATGGTGGGACAGGACGACGACGAGCAGTACTTC
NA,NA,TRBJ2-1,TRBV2,CASRGWEESYNEQFF,TGTGCCAGCAGAGGATGGGAGGAATCCTACAATGAGCAGTTCTTC
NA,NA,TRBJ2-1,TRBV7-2,CASSFRGSYNEQFF,TGTGCCAGCAGCTTTCGGGGGTCCTACAATGAGCAGTTCTTC
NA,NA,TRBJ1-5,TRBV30,CAWSPDSNQPQHF,TGTGCCTGGAGTCCAGATAGCAATCAGCCCCAGCATTTT
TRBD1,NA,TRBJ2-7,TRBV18,CASSRSRDRGFHEQYF,TGTGCCAGCTCACGTTCCAGGGACAGGGGTTTCCACGAGCAGTACTTC
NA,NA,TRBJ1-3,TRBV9,CASSVDGHWGLGNTIYF,TGTGCCAGCAGCGTAGATGGGCATTGGGGTTTGGGAAACACCATATATTTT
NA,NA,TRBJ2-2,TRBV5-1,CASSLAQGNTGELFF,TGCGCCAGCAGCTTGGCTCAGGGCAACACCGGGGAGCTGTTTTTT
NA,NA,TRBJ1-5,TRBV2,CASRSTGDSNQPQHF,TGTGCCAGCAGGAGCACAGGTGATAGCAATCAGCCCCAGCATTTT
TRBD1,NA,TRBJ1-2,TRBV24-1,CATSDRPGTGNYGYTF,TGTGCCACCAGTGACCGTCCCGGGACAGGGAACTATGGCTACACCTTC
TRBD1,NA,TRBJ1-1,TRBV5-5,CASSGLRGTATEAFF,TGTGCCAGCAGCGGGCTAAGGGGGACAGCCACTGAAGCTTTCTTT
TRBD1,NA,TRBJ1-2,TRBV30,CAWSPRQGSWYGYTF,TGTGCCTGGAGTCCAAGACAGGGTTCTTGGTATGGCTACACCTTC
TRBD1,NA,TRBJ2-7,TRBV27,CASSLWGRITGGADEQYF,TGTGCCAGCAGTTTATGGGGGCGGATTACAGGGGGCGCCGACGAGCAGTACTTC
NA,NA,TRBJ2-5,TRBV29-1,CSVVLAETQYF,TGCAGCGTTGTGCTAGCAGAGACCCAGTACTTC
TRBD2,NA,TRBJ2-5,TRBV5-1,CASSHGTSGGQETQYF,TGCGCCAGCAGCCACGGGACTAGCGGGGGACAAGAGACCCAGTACTTC
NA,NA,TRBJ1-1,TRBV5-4,CASSLGTIRGNTEAFF,TGTGCCAGCAGCTTGGGGACAATCCGGGGGAACACTGAAGCTTTCTTT
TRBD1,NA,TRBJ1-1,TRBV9,CASSGGTGGRTEAFF,TGTGCCAGCAGTGGGGGCACAGGGGGCAGGACTGAAGCTTTCTTT
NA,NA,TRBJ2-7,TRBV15,CATSRVPHPGGYEQYF,TGTGCCACCAGCAGAGTCCCTCACCCTGGGGGTTACGAGCAGTACTTC
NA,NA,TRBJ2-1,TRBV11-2,CASSLAPRTGLEGYEQFF,TGTGCCAGCAGCTTAGCCCCTCGGACAGGACTAGAGGGCTATGAGCAGTTCTTC
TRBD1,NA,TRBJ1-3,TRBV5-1,CASSLSGFGSGGSGNTIYF,TGCGCCAGCAGCTTGTCGGGGTTCGGGTCAGGGGGTTCTGGAAACACCATATATTTT
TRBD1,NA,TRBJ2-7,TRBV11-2,CASRRQGTPYEQYF,TGTGCCAGCAGAAGACAGGGTACCCCCTACGAGCAGTACTTC
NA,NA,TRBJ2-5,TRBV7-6,CASSLAGAGGETQYF,TGTGCCAGCAGCTTAGCGGGGGCTGGAGGCGAGACCCAGTACTTC
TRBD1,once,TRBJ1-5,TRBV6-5,CASMGQGGQPQHF,TGTGCCAGCATGGGGCAGGGGGGACAGCCCCAGCATTTT
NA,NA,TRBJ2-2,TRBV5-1,CASSLGTFGELFF,TGCGCCAGCAGCTTAGGGACTTTCGGGGAGCTGTTTTTT
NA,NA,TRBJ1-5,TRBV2,CASRQSGISNQPQHF,TGTGCCAGCAGGCAGAGTGGGATTAGCAATCAGCCCCAGCATTTT
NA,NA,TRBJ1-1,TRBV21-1,CASSNLSRTLNTEAFF,TGTGCCAGCAGCAATTTATCTCGGACATTGAACACTGAAGCTTTCTTT
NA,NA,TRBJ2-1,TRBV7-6,CASSLLRGEQFF,TGTGCCAGCAGCCTCCTGCGGGGCGAGCAGTTCTTC
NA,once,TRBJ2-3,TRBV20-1,CSATLDTQYF,TGCAGTGCTACGTTGGATACGCAGTATTTT
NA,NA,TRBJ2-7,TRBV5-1,CASNPGGGPYEQYF,TGCGCCAGCAACCCAGGGGGGGGCCCCTACGAGCAGTACTTC
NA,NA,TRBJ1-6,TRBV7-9,CASSSLSAGSHSPLHF,TGTGCCAGCAGCTCCTTGAGCGCAGGGAGCCACTCACCCCTCCACTTT
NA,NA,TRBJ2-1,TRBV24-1,CATSVHGNHVSSYNEQFF,TGTGCCACCAGTGTTCACGGCAACCACGTAAGCTCCTACAATGAGCAGTTCTTC